What follows describes a single T cell receptor (beta chain). The length of the CDR3 is 17 residues. Germline CDR1 is SGHRS and CDR2 is YFSETQ. The J segment lost 5 bases and the V segment lost 4 bases, leaving 14 bases of the junction unmatched. This entry is derived from a study of radiation and T cells in renal cell carcinoma. Noted time point: baseline pretreatment blood. As for treatment: 15 Gy SBRT to primary tumor, nephrectomy 4 weeks later. Radiation-treated patients gave blood at baseline, week 2 and week 4. The patient's renal cell carcinoma had clear cell pathology. Produced via immunoSEQ multiplex PCR; TCRdb's table is partial and in-frame only. This sample carries tens of thousands of clones, roughly four fifths of them seen once, and the ten largest clones take 6% to 7%.

Sequencing used blood, obtained from a patient whose treatment included radiotherapy and nephrectomy. The sequence came from a man between 60 and 70 years old with renal cell carcinoma. The chain carries TRBV5-1 and TRBJ2-2; 7 bases are shared with TRBD2. For the CDR3, the DNA is TGCGCCAGCAGCCCTCCTACTAGCGCCCAACAGACCGGGGAGCTGTTTTTT. Its protein product is CASSPPTSAQQTGELFF.